The present T cell receptor beta chain was sequenced within a study of T cells in Graves' hyperthyroidism and ophthalmopathy. Findings and caveats of the study: A median roughly 6.6 months before onset, the model predicted ophthalmopathy.

Using RNA transcripts as the source, TCR beta CDR3 regions were amplified. The HTBI primer set was used in a first-round RT-PCR of the TCR CDR3. MiXCR was run by TCRdb on the multiplex PCR reads, yielding one entry per CDR3 protein. The sample carries 550,000 to 600,000 distinct CDR3 sequences, over 15% recorded once. Exclusion of patients followed from uncontrolled infection, other autoimmune disease, pregnancy or lactation. This clonotype was counted once. Its cognate antigen is unknown. The TCR originated in a woman aged 18-29 years with Graves' hyperthyroidism. Sequencing was carried out using blood.

CDR3 amino acids: CASSPVISTAPNYGYTF. The CDR3 DNA reads TGTGCCAGCTCACCAGTTATATCGACTGCTCCTAACTATGGCTACACCTTC. The rearrangement uses TRBV18 and TRBJ1-2; D ambiguous. Germline V gene data show CDR1 as KGHSH and CDR2 as LQKENI. The V gene lost 2 bases and the J gene lost 0 bases, with 16 bases spanning the gap. The CDR3 runs 17 residues.